The entry that follows covers one T cell receptor (beta chain) sequence. Its antigen is unknown. The data were obtained in a study of T cell responses to AZD1222 COVID-19 vaccine. Study-level points and caveats: Vaccine-related CD4 TCRs covered spike, predominating at 160-218 and 743-854. All repertoire sampling was performed exclusively after the peak T cell response.

This table comes from immunoSEQ multiplex PCR, and its TCRdb copy is limited to in-frame clones, with some not included. The table has 60,000 to 65,000 clones, approximately 80% seen once. Germline loops: CDR1 MDHEN, CDR2 SYDVKM. This CDR3 contains 12 residues. This clonotype was sampled from an adult in good health. The chain employs TRBV28 and TRBJ2-1; TRBD2 might be the D (6 bases). Sequencing used peripheral blood, obtained on day 0 of AZD1222 vaccination. This CDR3 reads CVSGGMGREQFF. The CDR3 nucleotides read TGTGTCTCTGGAGGGATGGGACGGGAGCAGTTCTTC. The variable domain in full, completed from reference TRBV28 and TRBJ2-1, reads DVKVTQSSRYLVKRTGEKVFLECVQDMDHENMFWYRQDPGLGLRLIYFSYDVKMKEKGDIPEGYSVSREKKERFSLILESASTNQTSMYLCVSGGMGREQFFGPGTRLTVL.